Shown below are 30 T cell receptor beta chains from a single sample sequenced in a study of control samples from healthy donors and cancer patients. The repertoire was sequenced with immunoSEQ multiplex PCR; TCRdb's copy has only in-frame clones and lacks some. The sample records approximately 110,000 clones, roughly 90% being singletons. The specimen sequenced was blood. The receptors stem from a woman aged 18-29 years in good health.

V and J are TRBV24-1 and TRBJ2-3; no clear D gene. The CDR3 is made up of 16 amino acids. Trimming removed 3 bases at V and 0 bases at J, with 12 bases between. Germline V gives CDR1 KGHDR, CDR2 SFDVKD. In DNA form, the CDR3 reads TGTGCCACCAGTGATGCCGGAACCGCTAGCACAGATACGCAGTATTTT. This codes for CATSDAGTASTDTQYF.

V gene TRBV7-2 combines with J gene TRBJ2-7, with D hard to call. Germline V gene lookup returns CDR1 SGHTA and CDR2 FQGNSA. V shed 0 bases and J shed 3 bases, with 15 bases lying between them. The CDR3 covers 16 residues. The CDR3 DNA reads as TGTGCCAGCAGCTTAGCGGGCCTAGAAGCCAACTACGAGCAGTACTTC. This codes for CASSLAGLEANYEQYF.

The chain couples TRBV7-9 to TRBJ1-1; weak D call: TRBD1 (6 bases). CDR1 is SEHNR, CDR2 FQNEAQ, per germline (reference sequence). This CDR3 is 15 amino acids long. Deletions cut 5 bases from V and 1 base from J, with 14 bases between. CDR3 amino acids: CASSARDIQNTEAFF. As DNA, the CDR3 is TGTGCCAGCAGCGCCCGGGACATCCAGAACACTGAAGCTTTCTTT.

The table lists this clone with a count of one. The CDR3 protein is CASSGQGANTGELFF. CDR3 in DNA: TGTGCCAGCAGTGGACAGGGGGCTAACACCGGGGAGCTGTTTTTT. The V and J genes are TRBV6-1 and TRBJ2-2, with TRBD1 identical over 10 bases. V shed 4 bases and J 2 bases; nucleotides not matched to a gene: 1. The CDR3 is 15 residues long. Germline-derived CDR1 and CDR2 are MNHNS and SASEGT.

This chain joins TRBV3-1 (or the pseudogene TRBV3-2) and TRBJ2-4; D possibly corresponds to TRBD1 (6 bases). The germline V and J ends were trimmed by 5 bases and 5 bases, with 13 bases remaining between them. Germline V gene data show CDR1 as LGHDT and CDR2 as YNNKEL (reference sequence). The CDR3 totals 14 residues. CDR3 protein: CASSNLRQENIQYF. In nucleotides, the CDR3 is TGTGCCAGCAGCAATCTACGACAGGAAAACATTCAGTACTTC.

The chain is built from TRBV19 and TRBJ2-1; 14 nucleotides line up with TRBD2. This CDR3 is built from 14 residues. The junction had 5 bases not matched to a gene; V was cut back by 8 bases and J by 8 bases. CDR1 is LNHDA and CDR2 is SQIVND in the germline V gene (reference sequence). CDR3: CASGTSGSRDEQFF. The CDR3 region has the DNA TGTGCCAGTGGGACTAGCGGGAGCCGCGATGAGCAGTTCTTC.

The rearrangement uses TRBV15 and TRBJ1-2; 8 bases match TRBD1. Looked up from germline, CDR1 is LNHNV and CDR2 is YYDKDF (reference sequence). V dropped 0 bases and J dropped 0; count of bases not matched to a gene: 3. The CDR3 is 16 residues long. The CDR3 here is CATSRDRTGTNYGYTF. The CDR3 nucleotides read TGTGCCACCAGCAGAGATAGGACAGGGACTAACTATGGCTACACCTTC.

The rearrangement joins TRBV6-2 or TRBV6-3 to TRBJ1-6; maybe TRBD1 (5 bases). V lost 6 bases, J lost 5 bases, and 17 bases lay in between. The CDR3 runs to 16 residues. Germline V gene sequence: CDR1 MNHEY, CDR2 SVGEGT. CDR3 bases: TGTGCCAGCAGCCCTAGTGGGGCGTATCATAATTCACCCCTCCACTTT. It translates to CASSPSGAYHNSPLHF.

The genes are TRBV7-9 and TRBJ1-1; unclear D gene. The CDR3 loop spans 12 amino acids. The germline gives CDR1 SEHNR, CDR2 FQNEAQ (reference sequence). The V end was cut by 1 base, the J end by 3 bases, with 3 bases between. The DNA of the CDR3 is TGTGCCAGCAGCTTAGAGGACACTGAAGCTTTCTTT. Translated: CASSLEDTEAFF. Full variable domain (rest looked up from reference TRBV7-9 and TRBJ1-1): DTGVSQNPRHKITKRGQNVTFRCDPISEHNRLYWYRQTLGQGPEFLTYFQNEAQLEKSRLLSDRFSAERPKGSFSTLEIQRTEQGDSAMYLCASSLEDTEAFFGQGTRLTVV.

This chain connects TRBV3-1 (or the pseudogene TRBV3-2) to TRBJ1-4, with unresolved D. This CDR3 is built from 14 residues. V was clipped by 7 bases and J by 5 bases, with 14 bases between them. Germline V lookup: CDR1 LGHDT, CDR2 YNNKEL (reference sequence). The chain's CDR3 is CASTQTPRNEKLFF. The CDR3 DNA follows: TGTGCCAGCACCCAGACCCCAAGAAATGAAAAACTGTTTTTT.

The gene calls are TRBV6-5 and TRBJ2-1; TRBD2 aligns across 8 bases. The CDR3 is made up of 16 amino acids. V shed 0 bases, J shed 9 bases, and the junction held 10 bases outside the gene matches. Germline V CDR1 and CDR2: MNHEY, SVGAGI. CDR3 protein: CASSYSASGSIGEQFF. In nucleotides, the CDR3 is TGTGCCAGCAGTTACTCGGCCAGCGGGAGCATCGGTGAGCAGTTCTTC.

V gene TRBV28 combines with J gene TRBJ1-5; TRBD1 matches 9 bases. The CDR3 spans 17 residues. V shed 0 bases, J shed 4 bases, and the junction held 7 bases outside the gene matches. The germline V gene has CDR1 MDHEN and CDR2 SYDVKM. The CDR3 sequence is CASSLWTGQGSNQPQHF. DNA of the CDR3: TGTGCCAGCAGTTTATGGACGGGACAGGGCAGTAATCAGCCCCAGCATTTT.

Here the CDR3 DNA reads TGTGCCAGCAGCGTAGGGATTGGAAACACCATATATTTT. As protein: CASSVGIGNTIYF. The V and J genes are TRBV9 and TRBJ1-3, with D uncertain. Germline values: CDR1 SGDLS, CDR2 YYNGEE. Between the trimmed V and J ends, which lost 0 bases and 3 bases, there was a span of 4 bases. CDR3 size: 13 residues.

CDR3 sequence reads: CASSLGGRAPYKYNEQFF. In nucleotides, the CDR3 is TGTGCCAGCAGCTTAGGTGGGAGGGCCCCCTACAAGTACAATGAGCAGTTCTTC. This rearrangement joins TRBV11-2 to TRBJ2-1; 7 positions agree with TRBD2. Germline lookup yields CDR1 SGHAT and CDR2 FQNNGV. CDR3 size: 18 residues. V gave up 1 base and J gave up 4 bases; unmatched junction bases: 13.

The CDR3 nucleotides are TGTGCCATCAGTGGTCATTCGGGGATGCGGGACAGGAACTATGGCTACACCTTC. As protein: CAISGHSGMRDRNYGYTF. The chain links TRBV10-3 to TRBJ1-2, with 8 positions matching TRBD1. Germline V lookup: CDR1 ENHRY, CDR2 SYGVKD. V lost 4 bases, J lost 2 bases, and 15 bases stayed unmatched. The CDR3 has 18 residues.

The CDR3 DNA is TGTGCCAGCAGCTTAGGGAGGACGGATTTCTCTAGGAACACCATATATTTT. It codes for CASSLGRTDFSRNTIYF. The chain joins TRBV7-9 to TRBJ1-3; no clear D. Deletions cut 1 base from V and 7 bases from J, with 20 bases between. CDR1 is SEHNR and CDR2 is FQNEAQ in the germline V gene (reference sequence). This CDR3 is 17 amino acids long.

The chain is built from TRBV4-2 and TRBJ2-7; D call uncertain. CDR3 size: 13 residues. V was cut by 0 bases and J by 7 bases, with 10 bases left in between. Germline V gives CDR1 LGHNA, CDR2 YNFKEQ. This CDR3 reads CASSQDPWVEQYF. The CDR3 DNA sequence: TGTGCCAGCAGCCAAGACCCGTGGGTGGAGCAGTACTTC.

This chain uses TRBV7-2 with TRBJ1-1; 9 bases agree with TRBD1. CDR1 and CDR2 (germline): SGHTA, FQGNSA. J was trimmed by 6 bases and V by 3 bases; bases with no gene match: 8. The CDR3 loop spans 15 amino acids. DNA for the CDR3: TGTGCCAGCAGCTTCTGGACAGGGGTAGGCGCTGAAGCTTTCTTT. It yields the protein CASSFWTGVGAEAFF.

This clone has more than one count but fewer than ten. In DNA, the CDR3 is TGTGCCACCAGTGATCCCACTGACAGGGGTGGCACACTCGGCAATGAGCAGTTCTTC. It codes for CATSDPTDRGGTLGNEQFF. The chain joins TRBV24-1 to TRBJ2-1, with TRBD1 matching over 8 bases. V lost 3 bases and J lost 6; bases outside the gene matches: 18. The CDR3 runs to 19 residues. The germline gives CDR1 KGHDR, CDR2 SFDVKD.

The rearrangement uses TRBV19 and TRBJ1-4, with 9 nucleotides matching TRBD1. Unmatched junction bases numbered 9, after V lost 7 bases and J lost 3 bases. Germline V gives CDR1 LNHDA, CDR2 SQIVND (reference sequence). The CDR3 is 16 amino acids. The CDR3, as DNA: TGTGCCAGTAAACCACAGGGGGCCTCGGCTAATGAAAAACTGTTTTTT. The encoded protein is CASKPQGASANEKLFF.

The chain joins TRBV5-6 to TRBJ2-1; 9 bases are shared with TRBD1. The CDR3 is made up of 14 amino acids. Germline V gene lookup returns CDR1 SGHDT and CDR2 YYEEEE. V lost 7 bases, J lost 9 bases, and 11 bases stayed unmatched. CDR3 sequence reads: CASATGTGKVEQFF. DNA of the CDR3: TGTGCCAGCGCGACCGGGACAGGGAAAGTTGAGCAGTTCTTC.

This chain joins TRBV9 and TRBJ1-1; weak D call: TRBD1 (6 bases). The germline V gene encodes CDR1 SGDLS and CDR2 YYNGEE. V was pared by 1 base and J by 8 bases, with 15 bases between. CDR3 size: 14 residues. CDR3 sequence: CASSVTPTGSEAFF. The CDR3 DNA reads TGTGCCAGCAGCGTAACCCCAACAGGGTCCGAAGCTTTCTTT. Complete variable domain (other parts from reference TRBV9 and TRBJ1-1): DSGVTQTPKHLITATGQRVTLRCSPRSGDLSVYWYQQSLDQGLQFLIQYYNGEERAKGNILERFSAQQFPDLHSELNLSSLELGDSALYFCASSVTPTGSEAFFGQGTRLTVV.

J is TRBJ2-1 and V is TRBV2; 9 bases align to TRBD2. CDR3 length: 16 amino acids. V lost 3 bases to trimming and J lost 4 bases; unmatched junction nucleotides: 7. In germline, CDR1 is SNHLY, CDR2 FYNNEI. CDR3 region: CASSEVAGALYNEQFF. CDR3 sequence (DNA): TGTGCCAGCAGTGAGGTAGCGGGGGCTCTGTACAATGAGCAGTTCTTC.

The CDR3 is CASSLSRSNYGYTF. The CDR3 DNA follows: TGTGCCAGCAGTTTGTCGAGATCTAACTATGGCTACACCTTC. The chain uses TRBV28 and TRBJ1-2, with D uncertain. The CDR3 is 14 amino acids. Germline loops: CDR1 MDHEN, CDR2 SYDVKM. V was shortened by 3 bases and J by 0 bases, with 8 bases between the two germline ends.

The chain is built from TRBV18 and TRBJ2-7; 8 bases map to TRBD1. The CDR3 covers 15 residues. With V trimmed by 2 bases and J by 4 bases, 7 bases remained unmatched. Germline V CDR1 and CDR2: KGHSH, LQKENI. DNA for the CDR3: TGTGCCAGCTCACCAAGCCGGGACAGGTTTTACGAGCAGTACTTC. Amino acids: CASSPSRDRFYEQYF.

The V call is TRBV28, the J call TRBJ1-5; 8 bases fit TRBD1. The CDR3 totals 17 residues. V dropped 1 base and J dropped 2; count of bases not matched to a gene: 7. Germline V gives CDR1 MDHEN, CDR2 SYDVKM. The CDR3 loop is CASSLYPDRVGNQPQHF. For the CDR3, the DNA is TGTGCCAGCAGTTTATATCCGGACAGGGTGGGCAATCAGCCCCAGCATTTT.

The CDR3 spells CASSQDTGGPSTDTQYF. CDR3 sequence (DNA): TGCGCCAGCAGCCAAGATACGGGGGGGCCTAGCACAGATACGCAGTATTTT. The chain uses TRBV4-3 and TRBJ2-3, with 8 bases that match TRBD2. CDR1 is LGHNA, CDR2 YSLEER, per germline. With 0 bases clipped from V and 0 bases from J, the junction kept 5 bases outside the gene matches. This CDR3 region has 17 residues.

The J gene is TRBJ2-5, the V gene TRBV19, with TRBD1 identical over 10 bases. The CDR3 is 14 residues long. The germline gives CDR1 LNHDA, CDR2 SQIVND (reference sequence). V shed 5 bases and J 4 bases; nucleotides not matched to a gene: 4. CDR3 sequence reads: CASSPGTGAETQYF. In nucleotides, the CDR3 is TGTGCCAGTAGTCCCGGGACAGGGGCAGAGACCCAGTACTTC.

The genes are TRBV7-9 and TRBJ2-7; a possible D gene is TRBD2 (5 bases). This CDR3 region has 14 residues. From germline, CDR1 is SEHNR and CDR2 FQNEAQ (reference sequence). Trimming cost V 1 base and J 3 bases, with 10 bases left between them. The CDR3 nucleotides are TGTGCCAGCAGCTTAGGAGGGATCAGCTACGAGCAGTACTTC. Its translation: CASSLGGISYEQYF.

This clone has a single count. The rearrangement uses TRBV7-6 and TRBJ2-5, with TRBD2 matching 7 bases. Germline loops: CDR1 SGHVS, CDR2 FNYEAQ. This CDR3 has 17 amino acids. V lost 2 bases and J lost 5; bases outside the gene matches: 14. The DNA of the CDR3 is TGTGCCAGCAGCTTATACACCGCGGGAGTCTCGTGGGAGACCCAGTACTTC. Translation gives CASSLYTAGVSWETQYF.